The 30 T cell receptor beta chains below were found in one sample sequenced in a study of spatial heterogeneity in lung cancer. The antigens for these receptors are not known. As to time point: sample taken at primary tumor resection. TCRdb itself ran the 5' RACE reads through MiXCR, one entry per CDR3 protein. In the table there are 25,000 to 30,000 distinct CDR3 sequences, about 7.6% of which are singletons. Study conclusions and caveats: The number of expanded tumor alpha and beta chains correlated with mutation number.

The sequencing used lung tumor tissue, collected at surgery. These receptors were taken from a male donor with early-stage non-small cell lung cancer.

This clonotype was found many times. This CDR3 is CASSLQGLALSGELFF. For the CDR3, the DNA is TGTGCCAGCAGCTTGCAGGGACTAGCTTTATCCGGGGAGCTGTTTTTT. The V and J genes are TRBV7-2 and TRBJ2-2; 9 nucleotides line up with TRBD2. V shed 3 bases, J shed 6 bases, and the junction held 8 bases outside the gene matches. The CDR3 spans 16 residues. Germline-derived CDR1 and CDR2 are SGHTA and FQGNSA.

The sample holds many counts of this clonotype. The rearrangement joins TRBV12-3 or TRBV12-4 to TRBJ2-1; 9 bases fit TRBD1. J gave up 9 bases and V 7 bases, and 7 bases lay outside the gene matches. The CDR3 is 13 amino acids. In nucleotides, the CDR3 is TGTGCCAGCACCAGGGACAGGGCGGCTGAGCAGTTCTTC. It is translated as CASTRDRAAEQFF.

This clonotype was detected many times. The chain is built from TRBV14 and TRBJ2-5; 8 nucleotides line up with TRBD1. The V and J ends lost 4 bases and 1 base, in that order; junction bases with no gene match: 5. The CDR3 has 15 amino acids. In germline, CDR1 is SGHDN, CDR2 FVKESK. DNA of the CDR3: TGTGCCAGCAGCCTTAGGACAGGGACCCAAGAGACCCAGTACTTC. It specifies CASSLRTGTQETQYF.

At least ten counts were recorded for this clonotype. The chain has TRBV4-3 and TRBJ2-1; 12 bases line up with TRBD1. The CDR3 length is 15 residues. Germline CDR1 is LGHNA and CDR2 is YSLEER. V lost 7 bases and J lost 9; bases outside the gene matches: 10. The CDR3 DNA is TGCGCCAGCACTTCCTTGGGACAGGGGGCGGGTGAGCAGTTCTTC. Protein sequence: CASTSLGQGAGEQFF.

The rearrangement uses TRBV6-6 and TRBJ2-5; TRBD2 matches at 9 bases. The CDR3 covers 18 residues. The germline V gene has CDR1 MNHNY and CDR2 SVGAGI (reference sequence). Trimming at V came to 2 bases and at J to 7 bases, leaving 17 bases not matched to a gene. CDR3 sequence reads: CASSYGWGSGGPMWTQYF. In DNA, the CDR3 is TGTGCCAGCAGTTACGGGTGGGGTAGCGGGGGCCCGATGTGGACCCAGTACTTC.

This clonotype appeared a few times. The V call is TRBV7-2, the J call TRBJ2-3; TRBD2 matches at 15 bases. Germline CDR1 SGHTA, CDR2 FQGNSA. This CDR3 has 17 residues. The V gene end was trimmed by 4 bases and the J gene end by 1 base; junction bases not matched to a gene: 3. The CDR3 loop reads CASSSGTSGGRTDTQYF. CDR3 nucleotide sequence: TGTGCCAGCAGCTCCGGGACTAGCGGGGGGCGCACAGATACGCAGTATTTT.

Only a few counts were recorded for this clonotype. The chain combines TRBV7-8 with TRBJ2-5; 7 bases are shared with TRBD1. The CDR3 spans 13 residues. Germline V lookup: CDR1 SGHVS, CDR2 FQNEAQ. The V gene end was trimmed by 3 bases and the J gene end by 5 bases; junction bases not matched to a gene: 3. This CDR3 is CASSFDRVETQYF. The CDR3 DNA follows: TGTGCCAGCAGCTTTGACAGGGTGGAGACCCAGTACTTC.

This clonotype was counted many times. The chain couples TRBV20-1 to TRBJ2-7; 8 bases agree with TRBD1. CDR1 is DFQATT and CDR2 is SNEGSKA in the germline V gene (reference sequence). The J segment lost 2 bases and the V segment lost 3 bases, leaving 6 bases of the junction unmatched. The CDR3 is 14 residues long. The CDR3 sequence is CSASVGQGTYEQYF. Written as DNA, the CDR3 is TGCAGTGCTAGCGTAGGACAGGGAACCTACGAGCAGTACTTC.

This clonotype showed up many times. Here the CDR3 reads CASSENRDLEFF. The CDR3 DNA reads as TGCGCCAGCAGCGAAAACAGGGATCTGGAGTTCTTC. The chain is built from TRBV5-1 and TRBJ2-1; perhaps TRBD1 as D (6 bases). The CDR3 covers 12 residues. In germline, CDR1 is SGHRS, CDR2 YFSETQ. With 4 bases removed from V and 14 bases from J, the gap between germline ends came to 16 bases.

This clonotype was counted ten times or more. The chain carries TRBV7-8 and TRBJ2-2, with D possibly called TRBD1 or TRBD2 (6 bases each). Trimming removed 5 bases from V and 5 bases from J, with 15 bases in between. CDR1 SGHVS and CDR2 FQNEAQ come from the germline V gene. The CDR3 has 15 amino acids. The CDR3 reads CASSIEGGGTGELFF. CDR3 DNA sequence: TGTGCCAGCAGCATCGAGGGGGGCGGGACCGGGGAGCTGTTTTTT.

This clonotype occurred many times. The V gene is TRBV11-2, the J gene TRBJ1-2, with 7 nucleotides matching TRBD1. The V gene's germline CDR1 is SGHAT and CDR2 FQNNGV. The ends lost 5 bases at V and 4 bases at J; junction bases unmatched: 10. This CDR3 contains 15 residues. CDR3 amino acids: CASSNPRQGGYGYTF. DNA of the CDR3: TGTGCCAGCAGCAATCCCCGCCAGGGGGGCTATGGCTACACCTTC.

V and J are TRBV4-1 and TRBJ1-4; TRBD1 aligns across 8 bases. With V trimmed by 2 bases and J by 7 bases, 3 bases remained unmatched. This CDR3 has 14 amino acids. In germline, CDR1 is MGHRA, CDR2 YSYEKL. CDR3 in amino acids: CASSQQGAGEKLFF. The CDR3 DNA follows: TGCGCCAGCAGCCAACAGGGGGCCGGTGAAAAACTGTTTTTT.

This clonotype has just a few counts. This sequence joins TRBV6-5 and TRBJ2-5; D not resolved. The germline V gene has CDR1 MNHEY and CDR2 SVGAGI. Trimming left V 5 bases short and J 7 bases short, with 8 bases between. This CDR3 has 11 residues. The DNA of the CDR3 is TGTGCCAGCAGTACCCGTGGGACCCAGTACTTC. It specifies CASSTRGTQYF.

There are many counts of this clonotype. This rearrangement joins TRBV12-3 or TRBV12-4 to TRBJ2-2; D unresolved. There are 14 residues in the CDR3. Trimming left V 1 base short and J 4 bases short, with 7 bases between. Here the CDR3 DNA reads TGTGCCAGCAGTTTAGTGGCCGTCACCGGGGAGCTGTTTTTT. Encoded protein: CASSLVAVTGELFF.

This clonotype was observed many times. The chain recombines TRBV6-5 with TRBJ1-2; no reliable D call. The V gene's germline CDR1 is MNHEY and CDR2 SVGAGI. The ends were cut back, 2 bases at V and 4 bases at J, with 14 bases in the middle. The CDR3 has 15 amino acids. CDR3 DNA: TGTGCCAGCAGTTACAGGGTGCAATACTCCTATGGCTACACCTTC. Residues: CASSYRVQYSYGYTF.

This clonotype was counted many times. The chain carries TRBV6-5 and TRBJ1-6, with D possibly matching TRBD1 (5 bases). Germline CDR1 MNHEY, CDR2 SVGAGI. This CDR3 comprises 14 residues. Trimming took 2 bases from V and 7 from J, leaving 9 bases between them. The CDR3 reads CASSYRDSNSPLHF. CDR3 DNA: TGTGCCAGCAGTTACCGGGACTCAAATTCACCCCTCCACTTT.

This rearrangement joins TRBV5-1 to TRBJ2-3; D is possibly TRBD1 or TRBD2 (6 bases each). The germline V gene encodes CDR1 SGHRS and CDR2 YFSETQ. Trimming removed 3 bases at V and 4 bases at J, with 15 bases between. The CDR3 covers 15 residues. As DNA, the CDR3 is TGCGCCAGCAGCTCCGGGAGACAGGCTTCAGATACGCAGTATTTT. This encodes CASSSGRQASDTQYF.

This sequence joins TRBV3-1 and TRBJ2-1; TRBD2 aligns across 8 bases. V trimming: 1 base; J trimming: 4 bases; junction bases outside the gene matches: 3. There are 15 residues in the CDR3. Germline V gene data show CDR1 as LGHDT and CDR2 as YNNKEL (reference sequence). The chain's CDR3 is CASSQGSGGYNEQFF. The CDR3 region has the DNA TGTGCCAGCAGCCAAGGCAGCGGGGGTTACAATGAGCAGTTCTTC.

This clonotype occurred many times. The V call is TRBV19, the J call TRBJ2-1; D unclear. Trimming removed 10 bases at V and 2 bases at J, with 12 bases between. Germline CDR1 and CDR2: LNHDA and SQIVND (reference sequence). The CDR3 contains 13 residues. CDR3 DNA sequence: TGTGCCACCCGCTCGTGGACCTACAATGAGCAGTTCTTC. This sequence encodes CATRSWTYNEQFF.

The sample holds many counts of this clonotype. CDR3 coding DNA: TGTGCCAGCAGCCCGACAAGGGACCTACTGGGGGCAGATACGCAGTATTTT. Amino acid sequence: CASSPTRDLLGADTQYF. V gene TRBV4-2 combines with J gene TRBJ2-3, with D perhaps TRBD1 or TRBD2 (5 bases each). The CDR3 runs to 17 residues. CDR1 is LGHNA, CDR2 YNFKEQ, per germline. Trimming cost V 4 bases and J 4 bases, with 21 bases left between them.

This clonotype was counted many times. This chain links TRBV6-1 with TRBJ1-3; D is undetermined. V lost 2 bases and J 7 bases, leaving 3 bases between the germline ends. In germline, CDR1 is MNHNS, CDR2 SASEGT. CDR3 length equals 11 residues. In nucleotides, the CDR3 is TGTGCCAGCAGTGAAACCAACACCATATATTTT. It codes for CASSETNTIYF.

The DNA for the CDR3 is TGTGCCAGCAGCTTGGACTTCCGGACAGCTGGCTACACCTTC. This sequence encodes CASSLDFRTAGYTF. The rearrangement uses TRBV5-8 and TRBJ1-2; perhaps TRBD1 as D (6 bases). The CDR3 runs to 14 residues. Germline values: CDR1 SGHTS, CDR2 YDEGEE. Trimming took 0 bases from V and 7 from J, leaving 13 bases between them.

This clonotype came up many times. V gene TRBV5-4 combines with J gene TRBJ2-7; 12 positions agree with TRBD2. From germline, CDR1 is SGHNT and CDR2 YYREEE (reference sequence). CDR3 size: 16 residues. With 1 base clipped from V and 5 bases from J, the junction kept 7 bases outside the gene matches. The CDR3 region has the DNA TGTGCCAGCAGCTTGAGGCTAGCGGGGGGGCACAACGAGCAGTACTTC. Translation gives CASSLRLAGGHNEQYF. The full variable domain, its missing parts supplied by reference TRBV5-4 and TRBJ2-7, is ETGVTQSPTHLIKTRGQQVTLRCSSQSGHNTVSWYQQALGQGPQFIFQYYREEENGRGNFPPRFSGLQFPNYSSELNVNALELDDSALYLCASSLRLAGGHNEQYFGPGTRLTVT.

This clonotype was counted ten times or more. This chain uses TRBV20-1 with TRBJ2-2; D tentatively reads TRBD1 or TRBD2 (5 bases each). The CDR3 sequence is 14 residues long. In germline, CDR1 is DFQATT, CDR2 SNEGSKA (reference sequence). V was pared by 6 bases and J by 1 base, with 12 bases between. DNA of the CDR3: TGCAGTGCGCCGGGACCGATGAACACCGGGGAGCTGTTTTTT. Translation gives CSAPGPMNTGELFF.

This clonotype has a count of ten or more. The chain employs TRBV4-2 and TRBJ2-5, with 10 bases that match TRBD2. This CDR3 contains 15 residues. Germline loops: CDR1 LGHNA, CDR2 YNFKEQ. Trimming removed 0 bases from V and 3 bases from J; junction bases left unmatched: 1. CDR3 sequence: CASSQDGLAEETQYF. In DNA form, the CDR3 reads TGTGCCAGCAGCCAAGATGGACTAGCGGAAGAGACCCAGTACTTC.

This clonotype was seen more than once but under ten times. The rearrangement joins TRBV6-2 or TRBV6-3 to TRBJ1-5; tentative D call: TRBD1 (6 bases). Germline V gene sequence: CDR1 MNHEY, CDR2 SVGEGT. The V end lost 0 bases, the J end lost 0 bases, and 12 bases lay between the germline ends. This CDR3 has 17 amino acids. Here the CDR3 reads CASSYSSRGYSNQPQHF. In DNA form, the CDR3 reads TGTGCCAGCAGTTACTCGTCCAGGGGCTATAGCAATCAGCCCCAGCATTTT.

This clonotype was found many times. The CDR3 protein is CASSLEIGAYEQYF. The CDR3 coding sequence is TGCGCCAGCAGCTTGGAAATAGGGGCCTACGAGCAGTACTTC. The chain joins TRBV5-1 to TRBJ2-7; D perhaps matches TRBD1 (5 bases). Trimming left V 0 bases short and J 2 bases short, with 9 bases between. CDR1 is SGHRS, CDR2 YFSETQ, per germline. CDR3 length equals 14 residues.

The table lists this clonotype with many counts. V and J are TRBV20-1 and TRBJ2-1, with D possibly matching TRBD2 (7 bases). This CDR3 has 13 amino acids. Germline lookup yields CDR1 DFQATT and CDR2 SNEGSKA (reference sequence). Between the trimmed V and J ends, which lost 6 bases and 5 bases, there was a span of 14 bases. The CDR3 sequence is CSARGGGHNEQFF. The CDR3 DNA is TGCAGTGCCCGGGGAGGGGGTCACAATGAGCAGTTCTTC.

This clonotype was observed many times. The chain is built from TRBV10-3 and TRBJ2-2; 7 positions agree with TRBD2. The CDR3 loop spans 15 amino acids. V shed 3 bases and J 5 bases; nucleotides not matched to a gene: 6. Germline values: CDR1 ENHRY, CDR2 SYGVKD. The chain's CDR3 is CAISESAGETGELFF. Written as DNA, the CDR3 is TGTGCCATCAGTGAATCGGCGGGGGAGACCGGGGAGCTGTTTTTT.

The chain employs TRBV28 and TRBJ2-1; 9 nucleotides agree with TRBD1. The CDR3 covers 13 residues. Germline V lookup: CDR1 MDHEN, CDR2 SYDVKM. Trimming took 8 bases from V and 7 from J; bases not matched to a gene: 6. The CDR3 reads CASLRTGANEQFF. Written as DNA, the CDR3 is TGTGCCAGCCTCAGGACAGGGGCGAATGAGCAGTTCTTC.